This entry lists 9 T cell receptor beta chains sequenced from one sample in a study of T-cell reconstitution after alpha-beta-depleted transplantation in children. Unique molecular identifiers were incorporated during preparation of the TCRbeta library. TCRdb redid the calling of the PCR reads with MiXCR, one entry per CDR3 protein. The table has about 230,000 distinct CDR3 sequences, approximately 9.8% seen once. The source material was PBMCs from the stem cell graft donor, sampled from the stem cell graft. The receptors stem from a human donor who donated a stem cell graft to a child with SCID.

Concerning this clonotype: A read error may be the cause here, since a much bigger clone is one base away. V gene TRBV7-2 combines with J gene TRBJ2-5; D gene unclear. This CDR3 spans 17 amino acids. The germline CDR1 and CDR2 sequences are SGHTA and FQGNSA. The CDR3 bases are TGTGCCGGCAGCCCCCGCGGTTTTCGCGGAAGACAAGAGACCCAGTACTTC. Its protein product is CAGSPRGFRGRQETQYF. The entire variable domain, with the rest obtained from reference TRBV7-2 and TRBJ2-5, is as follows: GAGVSQSPSNKVTEKGKDVELRCDPISGHTALYWYRQSLGQGLEFLIYFQGNSAPDKSGLPSDRFSAERTGGSVSTLTIQRTQQEDSAVYLCAGSPRGFRGRQETQYFGPGTRLLVL.

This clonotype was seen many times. The CDR3 coding sequence is TGCGCCAGCAGCCCAACCTACAGGGCACCCTACGAGCAGTACTTC. It specifies CASSPTYRAPYEQYF. The chain combines TRBV4-1 with TRBJ2-7; D possibly corresponds to TRBD1 (6 bases). CDR1 is MGHRA and CDR2 is YSYEKL in the germline V gene. The CDR3 contains 15 residues. Trimming shortened V by 4 bases and J by 2 bases, and 15 bases separated the two germline ends.

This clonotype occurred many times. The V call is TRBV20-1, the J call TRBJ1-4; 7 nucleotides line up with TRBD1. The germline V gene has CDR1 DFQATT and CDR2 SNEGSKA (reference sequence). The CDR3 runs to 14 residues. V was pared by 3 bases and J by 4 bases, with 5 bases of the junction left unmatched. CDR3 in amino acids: CSASSGQINEKLFF. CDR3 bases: TGCAGTGCTAGCTCGGGACAGATTAATGAAAAACTGTTTTTT.

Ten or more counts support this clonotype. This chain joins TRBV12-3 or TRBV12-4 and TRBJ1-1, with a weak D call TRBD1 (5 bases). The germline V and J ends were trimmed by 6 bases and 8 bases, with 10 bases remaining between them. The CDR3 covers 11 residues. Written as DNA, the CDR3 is TGTGCCAGCAGGCGGGACGGAGAAGCTTTCTTT. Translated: CASRRDGEAFF.

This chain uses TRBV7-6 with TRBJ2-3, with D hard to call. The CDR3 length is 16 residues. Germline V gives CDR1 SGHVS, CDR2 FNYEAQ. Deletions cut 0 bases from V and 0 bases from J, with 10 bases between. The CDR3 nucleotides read TGTGCCAGCAGCTTAGCCCCTCGCACTAGCACAGATACGCAGTATTTT. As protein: CASSLAPRTSTDTQYF.

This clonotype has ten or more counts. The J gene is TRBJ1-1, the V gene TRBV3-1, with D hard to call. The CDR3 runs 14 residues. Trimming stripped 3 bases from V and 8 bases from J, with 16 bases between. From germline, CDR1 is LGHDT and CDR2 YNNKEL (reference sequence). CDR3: CASSQPSSGPEAFF. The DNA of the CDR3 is TGTGCCAGCAGCCAGCCCTCTAGTGGACCAGAAGCTTTCTTT. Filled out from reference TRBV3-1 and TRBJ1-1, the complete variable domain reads DTAVSQTPKYLVTQMGNDKSIKCEQNLGHDTMYWYKQDSKKFLKIMFSYNNKELIINETVPNRFSPKSPDKAHLNLHINSLELGDSAVYFCASSQPSSGPEAFFGQGTRLTVV.

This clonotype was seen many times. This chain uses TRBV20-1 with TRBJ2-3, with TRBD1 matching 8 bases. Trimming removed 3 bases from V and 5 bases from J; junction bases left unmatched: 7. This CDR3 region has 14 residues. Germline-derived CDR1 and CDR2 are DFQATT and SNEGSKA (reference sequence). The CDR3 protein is CSASSQGAGDTQYF. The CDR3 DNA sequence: TGCAGTGCTAGTAGCCAGGGGGCTGGAGATACGCAGTATTTT.

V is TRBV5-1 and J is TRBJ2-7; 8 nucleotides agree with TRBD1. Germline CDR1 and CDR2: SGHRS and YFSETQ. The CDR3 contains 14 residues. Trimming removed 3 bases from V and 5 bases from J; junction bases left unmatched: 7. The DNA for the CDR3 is TGCGCCAGCAGCTCCACGGGACAGGTCCACGAGCAGTACTTC. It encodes CASSSTGQVHEQYF.

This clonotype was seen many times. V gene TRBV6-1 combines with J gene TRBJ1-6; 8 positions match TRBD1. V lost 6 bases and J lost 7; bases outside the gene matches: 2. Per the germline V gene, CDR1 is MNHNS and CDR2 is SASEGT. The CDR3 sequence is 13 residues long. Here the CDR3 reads CASRDRVNSPLHF. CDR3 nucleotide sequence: TGTGCCAGCAGGGACAGGGTCAATTCACCCCTCCACTTT.